The 13 T cell receptor beta chains listed next were all sequenced from one sample in a study of glioma-infiltrating T cells. TCR alpha and beta CDR3 regions were amplified from RNA using iRepertoire nested multiplex PCR. From the multiplex PCR reads, TCRdb called clonotypes with MiXCR, one entry per CDR3 protein. This table has about 180,000 distinct CDR3 sequences, more than 35% appearing once. Sequencing input: glioma tissue, nonneoplastic brain tissue, or PBMCs (not recorded which). The source of these receptors is a human donor with low-grade glioma or glioblastoma, undergoing nonglioma brain surgery, or in good health (not recorded which).

Regarding this clonotype: Sequence at one end of the junction differs from germline and may be a read error. The chain combines TRBV19 with TRBJ1-5; D uncertain. There are 13 residues in the CDR3. CDR1 is LNHDA and CDR2 is SQIVND in the germline V gene (reference sequence). The CDR3: CDSSIREDQPKHF. The CDR3 DNA reads TGTGACAGTAGTATAAGGGAAGATCAGCCCAAGCATTTT.

As for this clonotype: With a much larger clone just one base away, this may be a read error. The genes are TRBV25-1 and TRBJ2-1, with D tentatively TRBD2 (5 bases). Germline V gene sequence: CDR1 MGHDK, CDR2 SYGVNS. The CDR3 spans 16 residues. V was cut by 2 bases and J by 0 bases, with 11 bases left in between. The CDR3, as DNA: TGTGCCAGCAGTGAACGGACGGGAAGCTCCTACAATGAGCAGTTCTTC. Its translation: CASSERTGSSYNEQFF.

As concerns this clonotype: One base away lies a much larger clone, so this may be a sequencing read error. The J gene is TRBJ2-1, the V gene TRBV29-1, with D unresolved. Germline CDR1 SQVTM, CDR2 ANQGSEA. This CDR3 region has 11 residues. CDR3 loop: CGVVVANEQFF. CDR3 in DNA: TGCGGCGTTGTTGTTGCCAATGAGCAGTTCTTC.

At least ten counts were recorded for this clonotype. V is TRBV27 and J is TRBJ1-5; D perhaps matches TRBD1 (5 bases). The CDR3 extends over 14 amino acids. Trimming took off 10 bases at V and 4 bases at J, with 17 bases between the two ends. In germline, CDR1 is MNHEY, CDR2 SMNVEV (reference sequence). The CDR3 nucleotides read TGTGCCACCTCCCTCTTCGGGGCAAATCAGCCCCAGCATTTT. Translated: CATSLFGANQPQHF.

With respect to this clonotype: Given a much more abundant clone one base away, this may be a read error. Since the CDR3 does not end with the conserved phenylalanine or tryptophan, this likely comes from a read error. Written as DNA, the CDR3 is TGTGCCAGCAGTTTAAGGGGACAGAATCAGCCCCAGCATTCT. It encodes CASSLRGQNQPQHS. This chain connects TRBV12-3 or TRBV12-4 to TRBJ1-5, with 7 bases identical to TRBD1. The CDR3 is made up of 14 amino acids. The J segment lost 4 bases and the V segment lost 2 bases, leaving 2 bases of the junction unmatched.

This clonotype has a count of ten or more. This chain links TRBV3-1 with TRBJ1-5; D unresolved. V was shortened by 1 base and J by 5 bases, with 6 bases between the two germline ends. Germline-derived CDR1 and CDR2 are LGHDT and YNNKEL (reference sequence). CDR3 length equals 13 residues. CDR3 amino acids: CASSQGGDQPQHF. The CDR3 DNA reads as TGTGCCAGCAGCCAAGGGGGTGATCAGCCCCAGCATTTT.

This clonotype occurred a few times. V usage is TRBV5-1 and J usage is TRBJ1-1, with D possibly TRBD1 on 5 matching bases. Germline assignment: CDR1 SGHRS and CDR2 YFSETQ. There are 13 residues in the CDR3. V shed 0 bases and J shed 4 bases, with 7 bases lying between them. The CDR3 region has the DNA TGCGCCAGCAGCTTGGATGGGGGCACTGAAGCTTTCTTT. Residues: CASSLDGGTEAFF.

As concerns this clonotype: This may be a read error: a much more frequent sequence differs by one nucleotide. V and J are TRBV28 and TRBJ1-5; 8 nucleotides line up with TRBD1. The V gene end was trimmed by 4 bases and the J gene end by 5 bases; junction bases not matched to a gene: 4. The CDR3 extends over 14 amino acids. Germline V lookup: CDR1 MDHEN, CDR2 SYDVKM. CDR3 sequence reads: CASSSTGDYQPQHF. In nucleotides, the CDR3 is TGTGCCAGCAGTTCGACAGGGGATTATCAGCCCCAGCATTTT.

This chain joins TRBV2 and TRBJ2-7; 12 nucleotides agree with TRBD2. Trimming removed 8 bases from V and 5 bases from J; junction bases left unmatched: 10. This CDR3 is 15 amino acids long. The germline V gene encodes CDR1 SNHLY and CDR2 FYNNEI. The CDR3: CASVIGLAGSDEQYF. CDR3 nucleotide sequence: TGTGCCAGCGTAATAGGACTAGCGGGATCCGACGAGCAGTACTTC.

There are many counts of this clonotype. This chain joins TRBV3-1 and TRBJ1-1; no firm D call. The V end was cut by 2 bases, the J end by 6 bases, with 7 bases between. From germline, CDR1 is LGHDT and CDR2 YNNKEL (reference sequence). This CDR3 spans 12 amino acids. Written as DNA, the CDR3 is TGTGCCAGCAGCCAACTGGGTTCTGAAGCTTTCTTT. Protein: CASSQLGSEAFF.

In its sample, this clonotype was seen many times. J is TRBJ1-5 and V is TRBV24-1; D call uncertain. The CDR3 totals 12 residues. Germline-derived CDR1 and CDR2 are KGHDR and SFDVKD. V was trimmed by 6 bases and J by 7 bases, leaving 9 bases between them. CDR3 region: CATSLGSQPQHF. The DNA of the CDR3 is TGTGCCACCAGTCTCGGGAGCCAGCCCCAGCATTTT.

As for this clonotype: A read error is possible here, since a much larger clone lies one base away. The gene calls are TRBV20-1 and TRBJ2-7; 10 bases match TRBD1. Germline values: CDR1 DFQATT, CDR2 SNEGSKA (reference sequence). The CDR3 totals 15 residues. The DNA for the CDR3 is TGCAGTGTTAGAGACCAAGGGACAGGGGTGGGCGAGCAGTACTTC. This codes for CSVRDQGTGVGEQYF.

This clonotype showed up many times. The chain uses TRBV7-9 and TRBJ2-3; 12 bases map to TRBD2. The germline V gene encodes CDR1 SEHNR and CDR2 FQNEAQ (reference sequence). Losses at the gene ends were 9 bases for V and 4 bases for J; bases not matched to a gene: 8. The CDR3 extends over 15 amino acids. CDR3 bases: TGTGCCAGTCATCAACTAGCGGGAGGCCCAGATACGCAGTATTTT. Its translation is CASHQLAGGPDTQYF.